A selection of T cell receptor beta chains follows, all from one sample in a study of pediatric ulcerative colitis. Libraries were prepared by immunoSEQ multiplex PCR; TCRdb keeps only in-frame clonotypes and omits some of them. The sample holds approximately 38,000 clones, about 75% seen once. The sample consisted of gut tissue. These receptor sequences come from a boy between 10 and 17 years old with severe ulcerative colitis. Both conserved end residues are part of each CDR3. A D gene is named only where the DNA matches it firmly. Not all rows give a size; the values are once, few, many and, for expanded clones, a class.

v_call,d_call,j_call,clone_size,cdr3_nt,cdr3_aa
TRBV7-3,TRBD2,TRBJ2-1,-,TGTGCCAGCAGCCCAACCGGTGGACTAGCGGGTCAAGCAAGGGGAAACAATGAGCAGTTCTTC,CASSPTGGLAGQARGNNEQFF
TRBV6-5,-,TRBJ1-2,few,TGTGCCAGCAGTTACGGCGGCTATGGCTACACCTTC,CASSYGGYGYTF
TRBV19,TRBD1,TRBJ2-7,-,TGTGCCAGTAGTATCCACAGGGGTTACGAGCAGTACTTC,CASSIHRGYEQYF
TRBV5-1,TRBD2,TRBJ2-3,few,TGCGCCAGCAGCCCCCGGACTAGCGGGGGGGTAACAGATACGCAGTATTTT,CASSPRTSGGVTDTQYF
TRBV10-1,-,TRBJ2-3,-,TGCGCCAGCAGTGAGTCGGTCGACGGGGGACATCTCACAGATACGCAGTATTTT,CASSESVDGGHLTDTQYF
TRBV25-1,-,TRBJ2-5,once,TGTGCCAGCAGTGAATGGGAAGGGCAAGAGACCCAGTACTTC,CASSEWEGQETQYF
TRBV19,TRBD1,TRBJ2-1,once,TGTGCCAGTAGTAGGGCGACAGGGGTTTTCATCTATGAGCAGTTCTTC,CASSRATGVFIYEQFF
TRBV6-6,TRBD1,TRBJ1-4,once,TGTGCCAGCAGTTTCTCCGACAGGGAGAAACTGTTTTTT,CASSFSDREKLFF
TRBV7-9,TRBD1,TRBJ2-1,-,TGTGCCAGCAGCACGGACAGGGTCAATGAGCAGTTCTTC,CASSTDRVNEQFF
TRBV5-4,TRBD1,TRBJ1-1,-,TGTGCCAGCAGCCCACAGGACAGGGACACTGAAGCTTTCTTT,CASSPQDRDTEAFF
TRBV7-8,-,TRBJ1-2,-,TGTGCCAGCAGCTTAGTTCCAGGGGTAGACTATGGCTACACCTTC,CASSLVPGVDYGYTF
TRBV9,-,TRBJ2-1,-,TGTGCCAGCAGCACCCTGGGACAAAGCAATGAGCAGTTCTTC,CASSTLGQSNEQFF
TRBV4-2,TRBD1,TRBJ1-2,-,TGTGCCAGCAGCCAAGGGAGCGAGGGGGCGGGTAACTATGGCTACACCTTC,CASSQGSEGAGNYGYTF
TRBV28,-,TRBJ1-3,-,TGTGCCAGCAGTCAGACCGGGGCGGGAAACACCATATATTTT,CASSQTGAGNTIYF
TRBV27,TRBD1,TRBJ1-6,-,TGTGCCAGCAGTTCAATACTCGGGACAGGGGGTTTTTCACCCCTCCACTTT,CASSSILGTGGFSPLHF
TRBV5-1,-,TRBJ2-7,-,TGCGCCAGCAGCTTGGACGGCTACGAGCAGTACTTC,CASSLDGYEQYF
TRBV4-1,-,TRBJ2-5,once,TGCGCCAGCAGCCAAGAGGGGGGCGGTCAAGAGACCCAGTACTTC,CASSQEGGGQETQYF
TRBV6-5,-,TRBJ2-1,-,TGTGCCAGCAGTTCAGTTTGGAATGAGCAGTTCTTC,CASSSVWNEQFF
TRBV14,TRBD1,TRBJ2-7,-,TGTGCCAGCAGCCAAGGGAGGACAGGAAGCTCCTACGAGCAGTACTTC,CASSQGRTGSSYEQYF
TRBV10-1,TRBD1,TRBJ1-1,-,TGCGCCAGCAGTGTGGACAGGGGGTTGGGCGCTGAAGCTTTCTTT,CASSVDRGLGAEAFF
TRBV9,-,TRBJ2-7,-,TGTGCCGCCGTAGGTTACGAGCAGTACTTC,CAAVGYEQYF
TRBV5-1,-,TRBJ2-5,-,TGCGCCAGCAGCTTGGTTCCAGGGGAAGAGACCCAGTACTTC,CASSLVPGEETQYF
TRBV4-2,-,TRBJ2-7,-,TGTGCCAGCAGCCAAGGAGGGGGGGCCGGTTACGAGCAGTACTTC,CASSQGGGAGYEQYF
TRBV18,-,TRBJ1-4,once,TGTGCCAGCTCACCCGGCAAACCTAATGAAAAACTGTTTTTT,CASSPGKPNEKLFF
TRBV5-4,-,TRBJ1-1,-,TGTGCCAGCAGCTTGGCCGGCAGGGTGAACACTGAAGCTTTCTTT,CASSLAGRVNTEAFF
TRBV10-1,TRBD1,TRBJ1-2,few,TGCGCCAGCCCCAAGGCGACAGGGGGTCGAGGCGGTGGCTACACCTTC,CASPKATGGRGGGYTF
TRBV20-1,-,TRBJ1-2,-,TGCAGTGCTGGGAAATATGGCTACACCTTC,CSAGKYGYTF
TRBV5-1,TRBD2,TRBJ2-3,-,TGCGCCAGCAGCTTGGGCTCCTCCAACGGACTAGCGGGAAATACGCAGTATTTT,CASSLGSSNGLAGNTQYF
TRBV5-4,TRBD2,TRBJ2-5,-,TGTGCCAGCAGCTTGGGGCGGGGGGGTCCACAAGAGACCCAGTACTTC,CASSLGRGGPQETQYF
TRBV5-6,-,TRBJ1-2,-,TGTGCCAGCAGCCCGGGCTGGGGGCATAACTATGGCTACACCTTC,CASSPGWGHNYGYTF
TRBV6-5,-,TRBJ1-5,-,TGTGCCAGCTCACGGACCTCTAATCAGCCCCAGCATTTT,CASSRTSNQPQHF